The clone carrying this T cell receptor (beta chain) was seen once. Its antigen is as yet unknown. This sample is drawn from a study of OX40 agonist ivuxolimab in advanced cancers. Findings and caveats of the study: The study found among the lowest clonal expansion in partial responders at 0.1-3.0 mg/kg.

Some clones are missing from TCRdb's copy, which holds only in-frame ones; the method was immunoSEQ multiplex PCR. The sample has 70,000 to 80,000 clones; around 94% are singletons. The V gene end was trimmed by 10 bases and the J gene end by 1 base; junction bases not matched to a gene: 6. Per germline, CDR1 SGHAT and CDR2 FQNNGV. The CDR3 consists of 14 residues. The receptor's source is an adult with an advanced solid tumor such as melanoma, head and neck, liver or kidney cancer. The V call is TRBV11-2, the J call TRBJ2-2; 7 nucleotides align to TRBD2. The sequencing here drew on CD4+ or CD8+ T cells sorted from blood, taken in a trial of the OX40 agonist ivuxolimab. The CDR3 sequence: CATERDLNTGELFF. DNA for the CDR3: TGTGCCACCGAGCGGGACCTGAACACCGGGGAGCTGTTTTTT.